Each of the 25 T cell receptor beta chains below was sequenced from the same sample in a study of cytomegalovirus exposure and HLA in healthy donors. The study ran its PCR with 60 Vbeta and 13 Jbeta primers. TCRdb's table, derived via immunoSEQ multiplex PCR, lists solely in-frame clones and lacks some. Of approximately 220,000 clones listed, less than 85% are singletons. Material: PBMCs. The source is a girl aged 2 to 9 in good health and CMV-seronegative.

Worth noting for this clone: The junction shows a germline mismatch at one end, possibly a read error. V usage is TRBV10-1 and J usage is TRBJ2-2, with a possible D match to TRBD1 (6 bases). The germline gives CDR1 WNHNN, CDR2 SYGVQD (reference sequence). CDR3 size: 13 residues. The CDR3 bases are TGCGCCACCAGTACCGGACAGACCGGGGAGCTGTTTTTT. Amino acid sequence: CATSTGQTGELFF.

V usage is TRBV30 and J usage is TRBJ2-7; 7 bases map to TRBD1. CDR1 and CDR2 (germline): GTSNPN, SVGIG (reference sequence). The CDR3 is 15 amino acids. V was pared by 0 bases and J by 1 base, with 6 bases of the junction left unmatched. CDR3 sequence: CAWSVQGPTSYEQYF. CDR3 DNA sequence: TGTGCCTGGAGTGTACAGGGGCCCACTTCCTACGAGCAGTACTTC.

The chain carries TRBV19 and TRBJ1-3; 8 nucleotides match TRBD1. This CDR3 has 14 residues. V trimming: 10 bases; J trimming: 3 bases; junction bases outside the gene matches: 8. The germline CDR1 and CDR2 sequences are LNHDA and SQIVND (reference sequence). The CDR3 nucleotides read TGTGCCACCGCCCCAGGGACAGGTGGAAACACCATATATTTT. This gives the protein CATAPGTGGNTIYF.

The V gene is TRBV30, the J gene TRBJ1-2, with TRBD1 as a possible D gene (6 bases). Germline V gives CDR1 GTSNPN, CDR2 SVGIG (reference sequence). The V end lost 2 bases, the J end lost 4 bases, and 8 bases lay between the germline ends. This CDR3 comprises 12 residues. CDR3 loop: CAWSIGGYGYTF. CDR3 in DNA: TGTGCCTGGAGTATAGGGGGCTATGGCTACACCTTC. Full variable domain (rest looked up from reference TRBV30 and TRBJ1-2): SQTIHQWPATLVQPVGSPLSLECTVEGTSNPNLYWYRQAAGRGLQLLFYSVGIGQISSEVPQNLSASRPQDRQFILSSKKLLLSDSGFYLCAWSIGGYGYTFGSGTRLTVV.

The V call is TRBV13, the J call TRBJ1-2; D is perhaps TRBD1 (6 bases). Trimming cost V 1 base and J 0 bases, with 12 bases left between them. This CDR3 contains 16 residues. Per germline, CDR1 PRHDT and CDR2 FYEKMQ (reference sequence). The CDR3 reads CASSLVGQTANYGYTF. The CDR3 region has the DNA TGTGCCAGCAGCTTAGTAGGACAGACAGCTAACTATGGCTACACCTTC.

The CDR3, as DNA: TGTGCCAGCAGCTTGGAGAGCGGGAGGGAAACAGATACGCAGTATTTT. The encoded protein is CASSLESGRETDTQYF. The V call is TRBV5-8, the J call TRBJ2-3; TRBD2 matches at 10 bases. Germline-derived CDR1 and CDR2 are SGHTS and YDEGEE. The trim removed 0 bases at V and 3 bases at J, leaving 4 bases unmatched. The length of the CDR3 is 16 residues.

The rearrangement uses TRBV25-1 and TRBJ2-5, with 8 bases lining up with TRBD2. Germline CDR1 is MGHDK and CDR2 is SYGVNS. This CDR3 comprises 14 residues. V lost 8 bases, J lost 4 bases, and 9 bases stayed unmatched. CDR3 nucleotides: TGTGCCAGCCGCGCTATGCGGGGGGTAGAGACCCAGTACTTC. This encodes CASRAMRGVETQYF.

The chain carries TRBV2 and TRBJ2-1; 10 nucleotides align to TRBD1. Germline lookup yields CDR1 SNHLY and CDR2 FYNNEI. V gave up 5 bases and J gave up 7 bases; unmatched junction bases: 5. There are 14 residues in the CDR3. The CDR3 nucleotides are TGTGCCAGCAGTAAGCCGGGACAGGGGAATGAGCAGTTCTTC. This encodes CASSKPGQGNEQFF.

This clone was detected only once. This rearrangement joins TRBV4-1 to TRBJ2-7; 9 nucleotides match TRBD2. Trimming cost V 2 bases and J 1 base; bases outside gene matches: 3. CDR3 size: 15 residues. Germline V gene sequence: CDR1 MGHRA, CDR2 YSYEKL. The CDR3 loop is CASSQLAGPSYEQYF. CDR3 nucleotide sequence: TGCGCCAGCAGCCAACTAGCGGGGCCTTCCTACGAGCAGTACTTC.

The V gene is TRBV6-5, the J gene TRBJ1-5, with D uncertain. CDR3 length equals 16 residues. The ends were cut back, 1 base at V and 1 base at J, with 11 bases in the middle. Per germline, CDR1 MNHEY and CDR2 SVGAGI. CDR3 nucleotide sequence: TGTGCCAGCAGTTACTATCGGACTTCAAGCAATCAGCCCCAGCATTTT. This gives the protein CASSYYRTSSNQPQHF.

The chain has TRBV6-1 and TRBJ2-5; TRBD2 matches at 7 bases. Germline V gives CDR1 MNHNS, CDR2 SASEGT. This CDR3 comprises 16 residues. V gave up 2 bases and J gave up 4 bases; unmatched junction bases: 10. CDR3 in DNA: TGTGCCAGCAGTGAACTCTCCCGCGGGAGTGGAGAGACCCAGTACTTC. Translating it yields CASSELSRGSGETQYF.

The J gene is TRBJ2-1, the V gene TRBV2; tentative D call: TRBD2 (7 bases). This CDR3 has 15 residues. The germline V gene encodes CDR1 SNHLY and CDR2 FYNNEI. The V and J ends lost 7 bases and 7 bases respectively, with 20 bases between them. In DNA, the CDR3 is TGTGCCAGCACCCCCCAGGGGAGGGGAGAGAATGAGCAGTTCTTC. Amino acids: CASTPQGRGENEQFF.

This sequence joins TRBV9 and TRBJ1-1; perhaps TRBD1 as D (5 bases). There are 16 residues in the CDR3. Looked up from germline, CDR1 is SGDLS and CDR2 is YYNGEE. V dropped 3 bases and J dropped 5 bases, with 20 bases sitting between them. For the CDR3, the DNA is TGTGCCAGCAGCGCCCATGGAGGGACCCCGGGGACTGAAGCTTTCTTT. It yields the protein CASSAHGGTPGTEAFF. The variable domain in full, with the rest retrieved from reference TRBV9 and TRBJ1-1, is DSGVTQTPKHLITATGQRVTLRCSPRSGDLSVYWYQQSLDQGLQFLIQYYNGEERAKGNILERFSAQQFPDLHSELNLSSLELGDSALYFCASSAHGGTPGTEAFFGQGTRLTVV.

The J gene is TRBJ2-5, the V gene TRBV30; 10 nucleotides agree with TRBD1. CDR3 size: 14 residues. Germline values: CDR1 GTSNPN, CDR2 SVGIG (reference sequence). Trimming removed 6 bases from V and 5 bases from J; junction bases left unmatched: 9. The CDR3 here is CACDWDRGSETQYF. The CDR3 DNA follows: TGTGCCTGTGATTGGGACAGGGGATCGGAGACCCAGTACTTC.

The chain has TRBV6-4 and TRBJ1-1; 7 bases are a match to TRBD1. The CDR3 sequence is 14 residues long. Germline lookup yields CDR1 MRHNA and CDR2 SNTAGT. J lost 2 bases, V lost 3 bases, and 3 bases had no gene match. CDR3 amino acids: CASSEGTANTEAFF. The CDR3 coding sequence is TGTGCCAGCAGTGAAGGGACAGCAAACACTGAAGCTTTCTTT.

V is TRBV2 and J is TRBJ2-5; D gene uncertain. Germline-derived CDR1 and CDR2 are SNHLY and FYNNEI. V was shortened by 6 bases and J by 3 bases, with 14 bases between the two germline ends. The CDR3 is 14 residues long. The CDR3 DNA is TGTGCCAGCAGCTATGGGCAGGCGAAAGAGACCCAGTACTTC. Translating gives CASSYGQAKETQYF.

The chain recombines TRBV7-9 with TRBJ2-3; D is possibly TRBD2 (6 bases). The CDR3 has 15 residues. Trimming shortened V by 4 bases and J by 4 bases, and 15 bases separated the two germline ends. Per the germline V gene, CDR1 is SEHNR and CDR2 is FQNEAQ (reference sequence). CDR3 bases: TGTGCCAGCAGCTACGGGGGAGATCAGGCAGATACGCAGTATTTT. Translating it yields CASSYGGDQADTQYF. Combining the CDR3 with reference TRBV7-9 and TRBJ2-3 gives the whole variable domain DTGVSQNPRHKITKRGQNVTFRCDPISEHNRLYWYRQTLGQGPEFLTYFQNEAQLEKSRLLSDRFSAERPKGSFSTLEIQRTEQGDSAMYLCASSYGGDQADTQYFGPGTRLTVL.

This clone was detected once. DNA of the CDR3: TGTGCCTGGAGATCAACAGGGGGCCATGGCTACACCTTC. Protein sequence: CAWRSTGGHGYTF. V gene TRBV30 combines with J gene TRBJ1-2; TRBD1 matches 9 bases. The CDR3 consists of 13 residues. J was trimmed by 6 bases and V by 3 bases; bases with no gene match: 5. Germline CDR1 GTSNPN, CDR2 SVGIG (reference sequence).

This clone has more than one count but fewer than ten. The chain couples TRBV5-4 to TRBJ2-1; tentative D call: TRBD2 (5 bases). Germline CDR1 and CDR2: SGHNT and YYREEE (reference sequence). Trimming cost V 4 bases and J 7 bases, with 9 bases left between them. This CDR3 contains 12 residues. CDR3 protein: CASSDGGNEQFF. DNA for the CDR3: TGTGCCAGCAGCGATGGAGGAAATGAGCAGTTCTTC.

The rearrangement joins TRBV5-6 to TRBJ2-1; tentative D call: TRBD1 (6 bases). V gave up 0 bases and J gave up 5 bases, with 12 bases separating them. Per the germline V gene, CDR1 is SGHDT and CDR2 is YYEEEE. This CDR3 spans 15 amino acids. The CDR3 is CASSLAPGTNNEQFF. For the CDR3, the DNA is TGTGCCAGCAGCTTGGCACCAGGGACAAACAATGAGCAGTTCTTC.

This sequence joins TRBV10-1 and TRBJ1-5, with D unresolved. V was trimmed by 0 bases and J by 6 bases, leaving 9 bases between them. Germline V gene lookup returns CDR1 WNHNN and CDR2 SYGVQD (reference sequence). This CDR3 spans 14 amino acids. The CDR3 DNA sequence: TGCGCCAGCAGTGAGTCGAGGATGGGTCAGCCCCAGCATTTT. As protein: CASSESRMGQPQHF.

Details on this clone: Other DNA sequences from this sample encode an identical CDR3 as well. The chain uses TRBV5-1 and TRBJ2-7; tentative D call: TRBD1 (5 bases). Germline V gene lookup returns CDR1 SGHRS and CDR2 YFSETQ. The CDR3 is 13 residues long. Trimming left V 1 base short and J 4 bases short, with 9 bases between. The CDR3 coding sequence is TGCGCCAGCAGCTTGCAGGGTTCTTACGAGCAGTACTTC. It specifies CASSLQGSYEQYF.

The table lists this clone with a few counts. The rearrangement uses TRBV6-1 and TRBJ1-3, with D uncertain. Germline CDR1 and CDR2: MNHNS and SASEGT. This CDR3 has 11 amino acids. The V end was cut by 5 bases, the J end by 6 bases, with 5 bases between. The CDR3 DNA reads TGTGCCAGCAGTCTTTTAAACACCATATATTTT. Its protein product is CASSLLNTIYF.

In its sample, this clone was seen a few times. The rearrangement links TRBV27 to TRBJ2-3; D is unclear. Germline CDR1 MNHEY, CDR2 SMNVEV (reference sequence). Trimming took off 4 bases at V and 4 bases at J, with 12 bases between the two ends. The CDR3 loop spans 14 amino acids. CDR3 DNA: TGTGCCAGCAGTTCCTCTCTACGTCCAGATACGCAGTATTTT. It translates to CASSSSLRPDTQYF.

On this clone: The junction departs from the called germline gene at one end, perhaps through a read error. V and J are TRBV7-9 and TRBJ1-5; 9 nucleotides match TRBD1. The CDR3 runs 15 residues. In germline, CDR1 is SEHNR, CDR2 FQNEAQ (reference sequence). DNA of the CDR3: TGTTCCAGCAGCGTTGGGGGGGGACAGGGAAAGCCCCAGCATTTT. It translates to CSSSVGGGQGKPQHF.